The 15 T cell receptor beta chains below come from one sample, sequenced in a study of Ad26.COV2.S vaccination and SARS-CoV-2 variants. The protocol was immunoSEQ multiplex PCR, while the TCRdb copy is restricted to in-frame clones and leaves out a portion. Seen here are about 400,000 clones, 92% observed once, and the top ten hold more than 1.5%. Specified treatment: roughly 20 received Ad26.COV2.S at low or high dose, single or two shots; roughly five received placebo; per-sample allocation not given. Sampling was performed 63 days after the first vaccine or placebo injection. Sequenced here: peripheral blood, sampled in a trial of Ad26.COV2.S vaccine versus placebo. Receptors originate from a person aged 18-65 years who received the Ad26.COV2.S COVID-19 vaccine or a placebo.

The rearrangement joins TRBV11-2 to TRBJ2-6; D is ambiguous. The germline V gene encodes CDR1 SGHAT and CDR2 FQNNGV. Trimming removed 5 bases at V and 0 bases at J, with 8 bases between. This CDR3 spans 15 amino acids. The CDR3 reads CASSPGLSGANVLTF. The CDR3 nucleotides read TGTGCCAGCAGCCCGGGCCTCTCTGGGGCCAACGTCCTGACTTTC.

This clone was found a few times. This same CDR3 is encoded by further DNA sequences in the sample. The V call is TRBV7-9, the J call TRBJ2-7, with D unclear. V lost 5 bases and J lost 3, with 5 bases in between. The CDR3 spans 11 residues. The V gene's germline CDR1 is SEHNR and CDR2 FQNEAQ (reference sequence). CDR3 DNA: TGTGCCAGCAGCCACAGCTACGAGCAGTACTTC. It yields the protein CASSHSYEQYF.

This rearrangement joins TRBV6-1 to TRBJ2-7; tentatively, D is TRBD1 (6 bases). V dropped 3 bases and J dropped 2 bases, with 14 bases sitting between them. The germline V gene encodes CDR1 MNHNS and CDR2 SASEGT. The CDR3 has 15 amino acids. DNA for the CDR3: TGTGCCAGCAGTGATGCCGGACAGCGAGCCTACGAGCAGTACTTC. Protein product: CASSDAGQRAYEQYF.

The V call is TRBV5-6, the J call TRBJ2-5; 8 bases map to TRBD2. The CDR3 is made up of 15 amino acids. Germline-derived CDR1 and CDR2 are SGHDT and YYEEEE. J lost 5 bases, V lost 1 base, and 7 bases had no gene match. CDR3 sequence: CASSLIRGGLETQYF. CDR3 nucleotide sequence: TGTGCCAGCAGCTTGATACGGGGGGGCCTGGAGACCCAGTACTTC. Together with reference TRBV5-6 and TRBJ2-5, the CDR3 gives the full variable domain: DAGVTQSPTHLIKTRGQQVTLRCSPKSGHDTVSWYQQALGQGPQFIFQYYEEEERQRGNFPDRFSGHQFPNYSSELNVNALLLGDSALYLCASSLIRGGLETQYFGPGTRLLVL.

The sample holds a few counts of this clone. V gene TRBV6-2 or TRBV6-3 combines with J gene TRBJ2-5; 9 nucleotides line up with TRBD2. The CDR3 contains 15 residues. The germline CDR1 and CDR2 sequences are MNHEY and SVGEGT. The V gene end was trimmed by 4 bases and the J gene end by 2 bases; junction bases not matched to a gene: 5. CDR3: CASSSVRGGQETQYF. The CDR3 nucleotides are TGTGCCAGCAGTTCGGTGCGGGGGGGGCAAGAGACCCAGTACTTC.

This sequence joins TRBV5-4 and TRBJ2-1, with TRBD2 as a possible D gene (6 bases). CDR1 and CDR2 (germline): SGHNT, YYREEE (reference sequence). The CDR3 is made up of 15 amino acids. Trimming pared 0 bases from V and 3 bases from J, leaving 10 bases between. CDR3 region: CASSLESGVYNEQFF. In DNA form, the CDR3 reads TGTGCCAGCAGCTTGGAATCGGGAGTCTACAATGAGCAGTTCTTC.

The chain uses TRBV28 and TRBJ1-1; D is perhaps TRBD1 (5 bases). Trimming took off 10 bases at V and 0 bases at J, with 15 bases between the two ends. This CDR3 spans 14 amino acids. Germline loops: CDR1 MDHEN, CDR2 SYDVKM. The CDR3 sequence is CATQGPPLNTEAFF. CDR3 nucleotides: TGTGCCACCCAGGGACCTCCCCTGAACACTGAAGCTTTCTTT.

The chain uses TRBV18 and TRBJ1-1; possibly TRBD1 for D (6 bases). V shed 8 bases and J shed 8 bases, with 18 bases lying between them. Germline V CDR1 and CDR2: KGHSH, LQKENI. The CDR3 runs to 13 residues. For the CDR3, the DNA is TGTGCCAGCGCCCCCAGGGGAACTTCGGAAGCTTTCTTT. The encoded protein is CASAPRGTSEAFF.

V usage is TRBV30 and J usage is TRBJ2-2; D may be TRBD1 (6 bases). V was pared by 3 bases and J by 1 base, with 9 bases between. The CDR3 length is 14 residues. CDR1 is GTSNPN and CDR2 is SVGIG in the germline V gene (reference sequence). The CDR3 nucleotides are TGTGCCTGGAGATGGGGGCGGAACACCGGGGAGCTGTTTTTT. This translates into CAWRWGRNTGELFF. The full variable domain, with the rest looked up from reference TRBV30 and TRBJ2-2, is SQTIHQWPATLVQPVGSPLSLECTVEGTSNPNLYWYRQAAGRGLQLLFYSVGIGQISSEVPQNLSASRPQDRQFILSSKKLLLSDSGFYLCAWRWGRNTGELFFGEGSRLTVL.

This chain joins TRBV7-2 and TRBJ2-1; D gene uncertain. Looked up from germline, CDR1 is SGHTA and CDR2 is FQGNSA. This CDR3 has 13 residues. V was cut by 5 bases and J by 1 base, with 6 bases left in between. The CDR3 is CASSLGSYNEQFF. The CDR3 region has the DNA TGTGCCAGCAGCCTTGGTTCCTACAATGAGCAGTTCTTC. The whole variable domain, filled in from reference TRBV7-2 and TRBJ2-1, reads GAGVSQSPSNKVTEKGKDVELRCDPISGHTALYWYRQSLGQGLEFLIYFQGNSAPDKSGLPSDRFSAERTGGSVSTLTIQRTQQEDSAVYLCASSLGSYNEQFFGPGTRLTVL.

The chain recombines TRBV10-3 with TRBJ2-5; weak D call: TRBD1 (6 bases). From germline, CDR1 is ENHRY and CDR2 SYGVKD. V was clipped by 8 bases and J by 1 base, with 11 bases between them. This CDR3 region has 13 residues. The CDR3 nucleotides are TGTGCCATCGGCGACAGGTCCCAAGAGACCCAGTACTTC. It yields the protein CAIGDRSQETQYF.

The V and J genes are TRBV11-3 and TRBJ2-1; 7 bases map to TRBD2. Per the germline V gene, CDR1 is SGHNT and CDR2 is YENEEA. With 6 bases clipped from V and 8 bases from J, the junction kept 10 bases outside the gene matches. This CDR3 has 14 residues. The CDR3 region has the DNA TGTGCCAGCAGTCTAGCGGAGTACCCACATGAGCAGTTCTTC. Its protein product is CASSLAEYPHEQFF.

The chain joins TRBV7-2 to TRBJ2-7; no clear D gene. The CDR3 covers 11 residues. The germline V gene encodes CDR1 SGHTA and CDR2 FQGNSA. Trimming shortened V by 3 bases and J by 5 bases, and 5 bases separated the two germline ends. The CDR3 spells CASSFFDEQYF. CDR3 in DNA: TGTGCCAGCAGCTTTTTCGACGAGCAGTACTTC. Complete variable domain (other parts from reference TRBV7-2 and TRBJ2-7): GAGVSQSPSNKVTEKGKDVELRCDPISGHTALYWYRQSLGQGLEFLIYFQGNSAPDKSGLPSDRFSAERTGGSVSTLTIQRTQQEDSAVYLCASSFFDEQYFGPGTRLTVT.

The rearrangement links TRBV4-3 to TRBJ2-1; D is unresolved. CDR1 is LGHNA and CDR2 is YSLEER in the germline V gene. Between the trimmed V and J ends, which lost 1 base and 0 bases, there was a span of 7 bases. The CDR3 runs to 15 residues. CDR3 amino acids: CASSQGASSYNEQFF. In DNA form, the CDR3 reads TGCGCCAGCAGCCAAGGGGCGAGCTCCTACAATGAGCAGTTCTTC.

The chain links TRBV5-6 to TRBJ2-7; D gene uncertain. CDR1 is SGHDT and CDR2 is YYEEEE in the germline V gene. The V gene lost 0 bases and the J gene lost 5 bases, with 9 bases spanning the gap. The CDR3 loop spans 13 amino acids. CDR3 sequence (DNA): TGTGCCAGCAGCTTGGCCGGTGAGAACGAGCAGTACTTC. The encoded protein is CASSLAGENEQYF.